This T cell receptor beta chain is from a study of blood T cell repertoires in COVID-19. Study at large: Spain, Italy and the United States supplied samples that represented acute and convalescent COVID-19. Sources were T cells, B-cell-depleted T cells, or PBMCs; the material itself was cDNA or gDNA.

The germline CDR1 and CDR2 sequences are SGDLS and YYNGEE. The CDR3 length is 13 residues. V was clipped by 5 bases and J by 6 bases, with 14 bases between them. The protocol was immunoSEQ multiplex PCR, while the TCRdb copy is restricted to in-frame clones and leaves out a portion. The repertoire holds approximately 240,000 clones, with 83% as singletons. The sequenced sample consisted of peripheral blood. The clonotype originates from a woman under 40 with COVID-19, enrolled during active disease. V and J are TRBV9 and TRBJ1-1; maybe TRBD1 (5 bases). Here the CDR3 DNA reads TGTGCCAGCAGGGCAGCAGACAGATCTGAAGCTTTCTTT. This translates into CASRAADRSEAFF.